Given below is one T cell receptor beta chain in context. The antigen is not known. The CDR3 runs to 13 residues. Trimming took 6 bases from V and 2 from J; bases not matched to a gene: 1. The sample belongs to a study of early T cells in non-severe SARS-CoV-2 infection. Across the study: With bulk RNA from unsorted whole blood as input, sequencing yielded unpaired chains.

Attachment of unique molecular identifiers was made to individual cDNA molecules. TCRdb analysed the 5' RACE reads with MiXCR anew, one entry per CDR3 protein. The sample records more than 60,000 distinct CDR3 sequences, more than 10% being singletons. General observations from the study: VDJdb-based annotation leaned toward anti-spike CD8 responses and missed private and CD4 specificities.

Specimen: whole blood, collected at baseline. The source of this sequence is an adult who was a healthcare worker with PCR-confirmed SARS-CoV-2 infection or an uninfected control (not recorded which). The donor label of this sample is uncertain. The chain couples TRBV12-3 or TRBV12-4 to TRBJ1-2; 9 bases map to TRBD1. The CDR3 DNA is TGTGCCAGCAGCGGGACAGGGAACTATGGCTACACCTTC. Translating gives CASSGTGNYGYTF.